These 9 T cell receptor beta chains came from one sample sequenced in a study of shared clonotypes between healthy human individuals. The method was immunoSEQ multiplex PCR; TCRdb's version includes in-frame clones alone and lacks a portion of them. The repertoire consists of about 2 million clones, with roughly 94% occurring once and the leading ten covering 0.13%. Material for sequencing was naive CD4+ T cells sorted from blood. Subset defined: CD45RA+ positively selected. Receptor source: a man between 18 and 35 years old in good health.

V gene TRBV6-6 combines with J gene TRBJ2-2; 7 positions match TRBD1. This CDR3 contains 14 residues. Trimming removed 5 bases from V and 4 bases from J; junction bases left unmatched: 4. The germline CDR1 and CDR2 sequences are MNHNY and SVGAGI (reference sequence). CDR3 coding DNA: TGTGCCAGCAGTCTAACAGGGGCCACCGGGGAGCTGTTTTTT. Translation: CASSLTGATGELFF.

This clone was recorded once. V usage is TRBV7-9 and J usage is TRBJ2-7; D ambiguous. The CDR3 contains 12 residues. Germline CDR1 is SEHNR and CDR2 is FQNEAQ (reference sequence). V lost 6 bases and J 3 bases, leaving 9 bases between the germline ends. CDR3 sequence: CASSTGVYEQYF. CDR3 nucleotide sequence: TGTGCCAGCAGTACTGGGGTCTACGAGCAGTACTTC.

This chain uses TRBV5-6 with TRBJ1-2; 9 bases align to TRBD1. Germline lookup yields CDR1 SGHDT and CDR2 YYEEEE. The CDR3 spans 17 residues. V shed 4 bases and J 4 bases; nucleotides not matched to a gene: 14. As DNA, the CDR3 is TGTGCCAGCAGCCCCGACAGGGGGGCACCCCCTCCCTATGGCTACACCTTC. Its protein is CASSPDRGAPPPYGYTF.

The chain joins TRBV5-1 to TRBJ1-1; D is ambiguous. Trimming left V 3 bases short and J 1 base short, with 7 bases between. Germline loops: CDR1 SGHRS, CDR2 YFSETQ. This CDR3 comprises 13 residues. For the CDR3, the DNA is TGCGCCAGCAGCTCGAGGCGGAACACTGAAGCTTTCTTT. The encoded protein is CASSSRRNTEAFF.

The chain employs TRBV4-2 and TRBJ1-4; a possible D gene is TRBD1 (6 bases). This CDR3 is 17 amino acids long. From germline, CDR1 is LGHNA and CDR2 YNFKEQ. The germline V and J ends were trimmed by 0 bases and 4 bases, with 15 bases remaining between them. The CDR3 coding sequence is TGTGCCAGCAGCCAAGAAGGGGGAGGACAGCTTAATGAAAAACTGTTTTTT. This sequence encodes CASSQEGGGQLNEKLFF.

The J gene is TRBJ1-5, the V gene TRBV6-5; no clear D gene. V was cut by 5 bases and J by 9 bases, with 11 bases left in between. Germline V gives CDR1 MNHEY, CDR2 SVGAGI. CDR3 length equals 12 residues. CDR3 sequence reads: CASSEGGGPQHF. In DNA, the CDR3 is TGTGCCAGCAGTGAAGGAGGCGGGCCCCAGCATTTT.

The genes are TRBV30 and TRBJ2-3; tentatively, D is TRBD1 or TRBD2 (6 bases each). In germline, CDR1 is GTSNPN, CDR2 SVGIG (reference sequence). Trimming removed 2 bases at V and 11 bases at J, with 17 bases between. The CDR3 consists of 13 residues. CDR3 sequence (DNA): TGTGCCTGGAGTCTCCCTGGAGGGGGTCAGCAGTATTTT. Its protein product is CAWSLPGGGQQYF. Filled out from reference TRBV30 and TRBJ2-3, the complete variable domain reads SQTIHQWPATLVQPVGSPLSLECTVEGTSNPNLYWYRQAAGRGLQLLFYSVGIGQISSEVPQNLSASRPQDRQFILSSKKLLLSDSGFYLCAWSLPGGGQQYFGPGTRLTVL.

The chain joins TRBV7-9 to TRBJ2-1; the match to TRBD1 covers 9 bases. The J segment lost 2 bases and the V segment lost 1 base, leaving 0 bases of the junction unmatched. CDR1 is SEHNR and CDR2 is FQNEAQ in the germline V gene (reference sequence). The CDR3 spans 15 residues. In DNA form, the CDR3 reads TGTGCCAGCAGCTTAGGGGACAGGGCCTACAATGAGCAGTTCTTC. Residues: CASSLGDRAYNEQFF.

The table lists this clone with a count of one. The V gene is TRBV11-2, the J gene TRBJ2-5; 10 positions match TRBD2. CDR1 is SGHAT, CDR2 FQNNGV, per germline. V was pared by 4 bases and J by 13 bases, with 9 bases of the junction left unmatched. The CDR3 sequence is 13 residues long. The CDR3 sequence is CASSSGLAATSYF. CDR3 bases: TGTGCCAGCAGCTCAGGACTAGCGGCTACCTCGTACTTC.